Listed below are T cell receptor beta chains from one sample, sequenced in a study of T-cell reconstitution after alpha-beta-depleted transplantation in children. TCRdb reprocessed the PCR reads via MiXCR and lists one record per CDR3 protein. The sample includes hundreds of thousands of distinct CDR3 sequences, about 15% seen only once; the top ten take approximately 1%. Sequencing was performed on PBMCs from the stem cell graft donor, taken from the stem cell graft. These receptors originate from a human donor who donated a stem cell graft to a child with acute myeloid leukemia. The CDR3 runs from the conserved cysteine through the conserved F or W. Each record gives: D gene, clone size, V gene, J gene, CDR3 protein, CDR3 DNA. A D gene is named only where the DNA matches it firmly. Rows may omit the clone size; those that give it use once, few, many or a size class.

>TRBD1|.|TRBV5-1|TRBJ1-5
CASSFGPRTGWAPYSNQPQHF
TGCGCCAGCAGCTTTGGGCCTAGGACAGGGTGGGCGCCTTATAGCAATCAGCCCCAGCATTTT
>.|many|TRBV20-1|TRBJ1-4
CSASVQSNEKLFF
TGCAGTGCTAGTGTTCAGTCTAATGAAAAACTGTTTTTT
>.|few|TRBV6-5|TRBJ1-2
CASSYGQPYGYTF
TGTGCCAGCAGTTACGGACAACCCTATGGCTACACCTTC
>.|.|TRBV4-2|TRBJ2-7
CASGPGLYHEQYF
TGTGCCAGCGGCCCGGGACTGTACCACGAGCAGTACTTC
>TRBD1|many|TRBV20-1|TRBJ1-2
CSARGAGGSYGYTF
TGCAGTGCTAGAGGGGCAGGGGGATCCTATGGCTACACCTTC
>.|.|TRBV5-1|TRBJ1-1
CASSLDVRGERTEAFF
TGCGCCAGCAGCTTGGATGTCCGGGGAGAGAGGACTGAAGCTTTCTTT
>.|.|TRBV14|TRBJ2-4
CASSPDNYIQYF
TGTGCCAGCAGCCCGGATAACTACATTCAGTACTTC
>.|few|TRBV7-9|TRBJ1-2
CASSLVIAEGYTF
TGTGCCAGCAGCTTAGTGATAGCAGAGGGCTACACCTTC
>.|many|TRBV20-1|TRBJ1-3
CSARRTESGNTIYF
TGCAGTGCAAGACGGACGGAATCTGGAAACACCATATATTTT
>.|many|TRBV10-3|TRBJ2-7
CAISRSSSYEQYF
TGTGCCATCAGCCGGTCCAGCTCCTACGAGCAGTACTTC
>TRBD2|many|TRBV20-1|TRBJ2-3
CSARSRLATDTQYF
TGCAGTGCTAGATCTCGACTAGCCACAGATACGCAGTATTTT
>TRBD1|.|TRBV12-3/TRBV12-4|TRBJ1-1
CASSLTGAKAFF
TGTGCCAGCAGTTTGACAGGGGCCAAAGCTTTCTTT
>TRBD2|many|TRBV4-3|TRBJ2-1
CASSQAKRGYNEQFF
TGCGCCAGCAGCCAAGCCAAGCGGGGGTACAATGAGCAGTTCTTC
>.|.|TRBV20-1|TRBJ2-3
CSAGRPRGGSKGQYF
TGCAGTGCTGGCCGACCGCGGGGTGGGTCAAAAGGACAGTATTTT
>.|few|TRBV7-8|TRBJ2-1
CASSSSGTLSSYNEQFF
TGTGCCAGCAGCTCGTCCGGGACCCTCAGCTCCTACAATGAGCAGTTCTTC
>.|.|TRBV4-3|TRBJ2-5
CASSQHFYQETQYF
TGCGCCAGCAGCCAGCACTTCTACCAAGAGACCCAGTACTTC
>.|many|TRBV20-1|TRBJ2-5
CSARDLTGGGETQYF
TGCAGTGCTAGAGATCTGACGGGGGGCGGGGAGACCCAGTACTTC
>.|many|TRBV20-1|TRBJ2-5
CSASGGRKKETQYF
TGCAGTGCTAGTGGAGGACGGAAAAAAGAGACCCAGTACTTC
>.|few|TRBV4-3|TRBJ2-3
CASSQSRDLWTDTQYF
TGCGCCAGCAGCCAAAGCCGAGATCTTTGGACAGATACGCAGTATTTT
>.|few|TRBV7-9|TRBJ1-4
CASSLARRGGEKLFF
TGTGCCAGCAGCTTAGCGCGCAGGGGCGGTGAAAAACTGTTTTTT